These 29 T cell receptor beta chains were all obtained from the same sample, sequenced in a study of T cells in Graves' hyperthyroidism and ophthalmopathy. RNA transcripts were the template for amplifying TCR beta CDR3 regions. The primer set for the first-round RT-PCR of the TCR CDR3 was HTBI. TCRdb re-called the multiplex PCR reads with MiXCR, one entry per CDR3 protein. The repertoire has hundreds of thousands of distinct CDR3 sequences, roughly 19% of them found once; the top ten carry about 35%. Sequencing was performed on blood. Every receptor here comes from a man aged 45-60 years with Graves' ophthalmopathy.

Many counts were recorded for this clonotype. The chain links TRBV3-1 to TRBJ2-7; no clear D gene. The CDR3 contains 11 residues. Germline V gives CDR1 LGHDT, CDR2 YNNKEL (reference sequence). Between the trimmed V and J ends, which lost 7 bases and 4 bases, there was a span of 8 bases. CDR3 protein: CASKGLYEQYF. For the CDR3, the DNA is TGTGCCAGCAAGGGTCTTTACGAGCAGTACTTC.

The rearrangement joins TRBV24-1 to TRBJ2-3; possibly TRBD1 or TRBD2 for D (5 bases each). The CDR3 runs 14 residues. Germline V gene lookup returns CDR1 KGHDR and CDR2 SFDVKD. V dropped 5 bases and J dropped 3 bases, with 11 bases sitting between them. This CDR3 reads CATSAGWGTDTQYF. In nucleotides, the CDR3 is TGTGCCACCAGTGCGGGCTGGGGGACAGATACGCAGTATTTT.

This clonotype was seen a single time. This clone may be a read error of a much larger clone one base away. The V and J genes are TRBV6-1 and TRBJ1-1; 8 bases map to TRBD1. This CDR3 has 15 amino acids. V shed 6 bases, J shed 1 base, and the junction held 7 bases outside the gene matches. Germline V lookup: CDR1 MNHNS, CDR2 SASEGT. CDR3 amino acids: CASRRDRWWNTEAFF. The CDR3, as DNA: TGTGCCAGCAGACGGGACAGGTGGTGGAACACTGAAGCTTTCTTT.

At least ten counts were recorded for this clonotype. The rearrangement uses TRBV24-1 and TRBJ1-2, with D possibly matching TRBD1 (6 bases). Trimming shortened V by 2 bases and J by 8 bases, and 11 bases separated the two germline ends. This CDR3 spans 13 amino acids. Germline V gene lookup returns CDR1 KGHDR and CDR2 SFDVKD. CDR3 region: CATSDSRGGGYTF. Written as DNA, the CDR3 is TGTGCCACCAGTGATTCCAGGGGCGGAGGCTACACCTTC.

Written as DNA, the CDR3 is TGCGCCAGCAGCTTGGGGGTCACGGCTTCTTCTAACTATGGCTACACCTTC. As protein: CASSLGVTASSNYGYTF. The rearrangement uses TRBV5-1 and TRBJ1-2, with no clear D. There are 17 residues in the CDR3. V shed 0 bases and J shed 0 bases, with 15 bases lying between them. Germline V gene lookup returns CDR1 SGHRS and CDR2 YFSETQ.

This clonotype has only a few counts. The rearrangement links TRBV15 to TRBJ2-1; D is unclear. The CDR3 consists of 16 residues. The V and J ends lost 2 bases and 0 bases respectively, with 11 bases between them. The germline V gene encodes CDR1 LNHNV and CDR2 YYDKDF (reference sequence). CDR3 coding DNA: TGTGCCACCAGCAGATCTCGGATGAGCTCCTACAATGAGCAGTTCTTC. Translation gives CATSRSRMSSYNEQFF.

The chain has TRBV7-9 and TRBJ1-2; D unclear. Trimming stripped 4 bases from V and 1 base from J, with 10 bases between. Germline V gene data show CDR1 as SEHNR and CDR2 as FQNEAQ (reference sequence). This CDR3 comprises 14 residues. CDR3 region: CASSSSWSNYGYTF. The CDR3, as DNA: TGTGCCAGCAGCTCGAGCTGGAGTAACTATGGCTACACCTTC.

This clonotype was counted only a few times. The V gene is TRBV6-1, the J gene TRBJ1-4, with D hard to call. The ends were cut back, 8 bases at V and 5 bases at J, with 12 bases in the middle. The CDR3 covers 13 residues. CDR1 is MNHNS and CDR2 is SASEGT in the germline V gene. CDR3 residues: CASEGSSNEKLFF. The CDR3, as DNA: TGTGCCAGCGAGGGCAGTTCGAATGAAAAACTGTTTTTT.

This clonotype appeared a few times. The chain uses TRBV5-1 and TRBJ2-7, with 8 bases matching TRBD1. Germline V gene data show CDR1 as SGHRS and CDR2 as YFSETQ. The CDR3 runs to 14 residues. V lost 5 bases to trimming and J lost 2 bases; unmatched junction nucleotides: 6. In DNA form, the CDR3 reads TGCGCCAGCAGAAGAGGACAGGGAGCCTACGAGCAGTACTTC. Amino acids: CASRRGQGAYEQYF.

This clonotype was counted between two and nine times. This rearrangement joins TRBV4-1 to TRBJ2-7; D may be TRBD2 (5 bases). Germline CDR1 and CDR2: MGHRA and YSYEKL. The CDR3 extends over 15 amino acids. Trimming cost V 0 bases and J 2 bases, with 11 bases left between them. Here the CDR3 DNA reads TGCGCCAGCAGCCAAGATCCGAGGGTCCCCTACGAGCAGTACTTC. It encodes CASSQDPRVPYEQYF.

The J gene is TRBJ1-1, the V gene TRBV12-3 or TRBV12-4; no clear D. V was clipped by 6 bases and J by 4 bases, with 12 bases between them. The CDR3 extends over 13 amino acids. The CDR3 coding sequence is TGTGCCAGCAGCCCCCCATTTTCCACTGAAGCTTTCTTT. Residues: CASSPPFSTEAFF.

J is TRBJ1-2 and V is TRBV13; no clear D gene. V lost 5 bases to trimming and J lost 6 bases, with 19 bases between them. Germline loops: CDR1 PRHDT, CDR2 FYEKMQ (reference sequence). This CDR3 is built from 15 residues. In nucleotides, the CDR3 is TGTGCCAGCAGCCCCACGGTACTAGGTCGCGATGGCTACACCTTC. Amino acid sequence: CASSPTVLGRDGYTF.

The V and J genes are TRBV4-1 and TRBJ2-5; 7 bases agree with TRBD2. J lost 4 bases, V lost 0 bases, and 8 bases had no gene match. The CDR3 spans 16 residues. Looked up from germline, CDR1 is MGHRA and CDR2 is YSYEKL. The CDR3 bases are TGCGCCAGCAGCCAAGATTGGGGAGGGGTTAGAGAGACCCAGTACTTC. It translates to CASSQDWGGVRETQYF.

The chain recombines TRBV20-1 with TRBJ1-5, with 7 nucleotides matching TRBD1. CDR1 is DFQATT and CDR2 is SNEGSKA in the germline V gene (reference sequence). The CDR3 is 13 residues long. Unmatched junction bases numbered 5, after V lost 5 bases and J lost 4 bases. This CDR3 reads CSALQGTNQPQHF. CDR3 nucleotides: TGCAGTGCTCTACAGGGGACTAATCAGCCCCAGCATTTT.

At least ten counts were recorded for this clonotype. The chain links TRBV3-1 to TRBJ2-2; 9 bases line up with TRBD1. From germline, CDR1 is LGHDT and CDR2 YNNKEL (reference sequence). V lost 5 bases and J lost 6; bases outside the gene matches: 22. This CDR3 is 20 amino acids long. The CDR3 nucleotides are TGTGCCAGCAGCAGCCTGACCGGGACAGGGTTTCATCCCTCCGCCGGGGAGCTGTTTTTT. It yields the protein CASSSLTGTGFHPSAGELFF.

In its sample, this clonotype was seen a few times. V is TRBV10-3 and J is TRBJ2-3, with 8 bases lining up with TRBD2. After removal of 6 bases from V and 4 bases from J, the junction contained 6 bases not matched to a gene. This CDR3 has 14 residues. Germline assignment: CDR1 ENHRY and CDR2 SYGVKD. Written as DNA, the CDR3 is TGTGCCATCAGGGATCGGGAGGGATCAGATACGCAGTATTTT. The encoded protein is CAIRDREGSDTQYF.

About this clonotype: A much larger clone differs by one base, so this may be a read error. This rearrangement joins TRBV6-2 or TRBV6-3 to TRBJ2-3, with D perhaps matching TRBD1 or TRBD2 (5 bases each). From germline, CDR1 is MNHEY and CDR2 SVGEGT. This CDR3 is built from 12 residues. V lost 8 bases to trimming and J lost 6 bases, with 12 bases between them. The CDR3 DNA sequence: TGTGCCAGCGGGACCCCCTCGGATACGCAGTATTTT. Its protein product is CASGTPSDTQYF.

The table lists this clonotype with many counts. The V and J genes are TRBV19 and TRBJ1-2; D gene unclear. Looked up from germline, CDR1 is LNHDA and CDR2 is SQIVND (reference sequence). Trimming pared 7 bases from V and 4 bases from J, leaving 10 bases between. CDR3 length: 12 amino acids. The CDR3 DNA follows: TGTGCCAGTACCATACTAGGCTATGGCTACACCTTC. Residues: CASTILGYGYTF.

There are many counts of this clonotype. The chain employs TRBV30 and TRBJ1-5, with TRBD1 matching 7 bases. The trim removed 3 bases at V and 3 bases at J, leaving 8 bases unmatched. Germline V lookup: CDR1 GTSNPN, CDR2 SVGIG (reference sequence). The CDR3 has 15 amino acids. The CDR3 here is CAWRARGGANQPQHF. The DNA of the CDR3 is TGTGCCTGGAGAGCCAGGGGGGGGGCCAATCAGCCCCAGCATTTT.

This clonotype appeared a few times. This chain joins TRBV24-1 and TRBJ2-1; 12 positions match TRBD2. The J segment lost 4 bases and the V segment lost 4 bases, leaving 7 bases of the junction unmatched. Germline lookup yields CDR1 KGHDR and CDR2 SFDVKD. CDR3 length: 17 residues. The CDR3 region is CATSDPTSGSLYNEQFF. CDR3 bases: TGTGCCACCAGTGACCCGACTAGCGGGAGCCTTTACAATGAGCAGTTCTTC.

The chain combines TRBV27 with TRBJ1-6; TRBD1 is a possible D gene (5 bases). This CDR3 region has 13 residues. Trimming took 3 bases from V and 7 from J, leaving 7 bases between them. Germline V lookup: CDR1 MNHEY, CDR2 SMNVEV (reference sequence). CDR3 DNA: TGTGCCAGCAGTTTCGGGGGGAATTCACCCCTCCACTTT. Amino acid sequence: CASSFGGNSPLHF.

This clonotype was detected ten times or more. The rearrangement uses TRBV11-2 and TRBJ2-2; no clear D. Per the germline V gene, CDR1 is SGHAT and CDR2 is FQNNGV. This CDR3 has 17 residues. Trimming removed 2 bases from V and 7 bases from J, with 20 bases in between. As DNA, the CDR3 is TGTGCCAGCAGCTTATATCTCGATAGTCGGTGGAGCGGGGAGCTGTTTTTT. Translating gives CASSLYLDSRWSGELFF.

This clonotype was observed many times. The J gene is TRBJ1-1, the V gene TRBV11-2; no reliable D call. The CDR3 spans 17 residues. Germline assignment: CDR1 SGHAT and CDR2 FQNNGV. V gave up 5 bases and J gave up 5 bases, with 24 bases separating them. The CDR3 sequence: CASSKDSTYFPRTEAFF. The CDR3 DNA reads TGTGCCAGCAGCAAAGATTCGACCTATTTCCCAAGGACTGAAGCTTTCTTT.

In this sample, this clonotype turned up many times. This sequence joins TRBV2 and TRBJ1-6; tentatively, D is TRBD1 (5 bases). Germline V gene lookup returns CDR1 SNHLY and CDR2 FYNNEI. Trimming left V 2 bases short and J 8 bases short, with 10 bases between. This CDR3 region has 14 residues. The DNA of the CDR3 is TGTGCCAGCAGTGAAAGGGGAAGGGATTCACCCCTCCACTTT. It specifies CASSERGRDSPLHF.

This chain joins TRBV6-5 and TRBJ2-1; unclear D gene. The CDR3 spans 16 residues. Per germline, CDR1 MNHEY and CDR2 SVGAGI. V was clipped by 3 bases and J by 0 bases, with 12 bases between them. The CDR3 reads CASSYLDQSSYNEQFF. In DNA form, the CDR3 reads TGTGCCAGCAGTTATCTAGACCAGAGCTCCTACAATGAGCAGTTCTTC.

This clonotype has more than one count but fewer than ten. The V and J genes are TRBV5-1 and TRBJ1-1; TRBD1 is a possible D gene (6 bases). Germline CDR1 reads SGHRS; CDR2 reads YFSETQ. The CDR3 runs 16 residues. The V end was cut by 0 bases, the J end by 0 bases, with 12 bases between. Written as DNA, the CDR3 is TGCGCCAGCAGCTTGGGACAGGCGACCATGAACACTGAAGCTTTCTTT. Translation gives CASSLGQATMNTEAFF.

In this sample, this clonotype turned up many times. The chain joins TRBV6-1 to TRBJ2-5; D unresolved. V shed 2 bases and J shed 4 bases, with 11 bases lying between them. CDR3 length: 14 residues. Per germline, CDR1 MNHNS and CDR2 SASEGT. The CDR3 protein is CASSEMEFRETQYF. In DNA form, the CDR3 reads TGTGCCAGCAGTGAAATGGAGTTTCGAGAGACCCAGTACTTC.

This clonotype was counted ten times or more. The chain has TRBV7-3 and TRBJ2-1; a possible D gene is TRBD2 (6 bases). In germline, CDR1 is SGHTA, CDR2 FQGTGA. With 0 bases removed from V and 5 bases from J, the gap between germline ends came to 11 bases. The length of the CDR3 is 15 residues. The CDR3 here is CASSLTFGGDNEQFF. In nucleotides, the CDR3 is TGTGCCAGCAGCTTAACGTTCGGGGGAGACAATGAGCAGTTCTTC.

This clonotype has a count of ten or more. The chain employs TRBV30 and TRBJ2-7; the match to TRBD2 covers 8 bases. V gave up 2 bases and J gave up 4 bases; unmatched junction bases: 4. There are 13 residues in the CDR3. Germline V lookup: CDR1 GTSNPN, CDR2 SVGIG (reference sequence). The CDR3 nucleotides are TGTGCCTGGAGTCCAGGACTAGCTTACGAGCAGTACTTC. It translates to CAWSPGLAYEQYF.